The T cell receptor (beta chain) under discussion was sequenced for a study of cytomegalovirus exposure and HLA in healthy donors. For the study at large: Clustering assigned about 76% of the approximately 400 genotyped donors to the Caucasian-associated ancestry cluster.

Comments on this clone: Its specificity is unknown.

Germline V gives CDR1 SGHTA, CDR2 FQGNSA. V trimming: 3 bases; J trimming: 1 base; junction bases outside the gene matches: 4. The CDR3 runs to 15 residues. The PCR employed 60 Vbeta primers together with 13 Jbeta primers. In the study's own analysis: About 12 million shared chains were among the 80 million or so unique TCR beta chains that a later analysis counted. TCRdb's table, derived via immunoSEQ multiplex PCR, lists solely in-frame clones and lacks some. D and trimming were read from the DNA, whereas the V and J calls and clone size are those reported in that table. The data contain about 170,000 clones, 75% to 90% of them singletons. The study, taken as a whole, reports: According to a later analysis, most TCR beta chains associated with CMV appeared HLA-restricted.

The rearrangement uses TRBV7-2 and TRBJ1-1, with 8 bases that match TRBD1. The sequenced sample consisted of PBMCs. The TCR sequence derives from a male donor in good health and CMV-seronegative. Written as DNA, the CDR3 is TGTGCCAGCAGCTTTACTGGGACAGGGAACACTGAAGCTTTCTTT. Protein sequence: CASSFTGTGNTEAFF.